This TCR beta chain was documented in a study of T-cell memory formation after mild COVID-19. TCRdb reprocessed the 5' RACE reads via MiXCR and lists one record per CDR3 protein. The sample gives about 160,000 distinct CDR3 sequences, 30% to 35% of which show up once; around 12% is in the top ten. This clonotype turned up a few times. This CDR3 comprises 15 residues. After removal of 6 bases from V and 7 bases from J, the junction contained 12 bases not matched to a gene. CDR1 and CDR2 (germline): SGHAT, FQNNGV. The chain employs TRBV11-2 and TRBJ2-7, with 10 bases matching TRBD2. The material sequenced was PBMCs or a T cell subset sorted from them (not recorded which). This receptor was identified in an adult woman who had mild COVID-19 (a few samples of this study predate the infection). Cell type and time point are not known. CDR3 bases: TGTGCCAGCAGACCACTAGCGGGACAAAATCCGGAGCAGTACTTC. It specifies CASRPLAGQNPEQYF.